The 32 T cell receptor beta chains below come from one sample, sequenced in a study of OX40 agonist ivuxolimab in advanced cancers. Clones were read by immunoSEQ multiplex PCR, and TCRdb kept only the in-frame ones, dropping some. The sample lists tens of thousands of clones; 79% were seen once. This specimen consisted of CD4+ or CD8+ T cells sorted from blood, obtained in a trial of the OX40 agonist ivuxolimab. The receptors derive from an adult with an advanced solid tumor such as melanoma, head and neck, liver or kidney cancer.

The chain employs TRBV5-3 and TRBJ1-1; TRBD1 aligns across 8 bases. TRBV5-3 falls under the ORF class, with uncertain function. The CDR3 is made up of 15 amino acids. The ends lost 4 bases at V and 9 bases at J; junction bases unmatched: 14. CDR3 bases: TGTGCCAGAAGCACTTCTCAGGGGGCGAGTCGGAAAGCTTTCTTT. Its protein product is CARSTSQGASRKAFF.

V gene TRBV4-2 combines with J gene TRBJ1-2; D may be TRBD1 (6 bases). Trimming pared 3 bases from V and 4 bases from J, leaving 18 bases between. Germline V gives CDR1 LGHNA, CDR2 YNFKEQ. The CDR3 is 16 residues long. The CDR3 sequence is CASSHQQGAGVYGYTF. The CDR3 DNA reads TGTGCCAGCAGCCACCAACAGGGCGCCGGGGTCTATGGCTACACCTTC.

This rearrangement joins TRBV29-1 to TRBJ2-2; no definite D call. There are 12 residues in the CDR3. CDR1 and CDR2 from the germline V gene are SQVTM and ANQGSEA. V was pared by 5 bases and J by 1 base, with 5 bases between. CDR3 DNA sequence: TGCAGCGTTTGGCTGAACACCGGGGAGCTGTTTTTT. Translating it yields CSVWLNTGELFF.

V gene TRBV7-3 combines with J gene TRBJ1-5; TRBD1 agrees at 8 bases. Looked up from germline, CDR1 is SGHTA and CDR2 is FQGTGA. The CDR3 has 15 residues. V lost 0 bases to trimming and J lost 3 bases; unmatched junction nucleotides: 1. CDR3 residues: CASSLTDRANQPQHF. Here the CDR3 DNA reads TGTGCCAGCAGCTTAACGGACAGGGCCAATCAGCCCCAGCATTTT.

This clone was seen more than once but under ten times. The V call is TRBV30, the J call TRBJ1-1, with D tentatively TRBD1 (5 bases). CDR1 and CDR2 from the germline V gene are GTSNPN and SVGIG (reference sequence). Trimming shortened V by 8 bases and J by 0 bases, and 10 bases separated the two germline ends. This CDR3 contains 12 residues. The CDR3 nucleotides are TGTGCCAGTAGGGGTTTGAACACTGAAGCTTTCTTT. Translation gives CASRGLNTEAFF. Full variable domain (remainder filled in from reference TRBV30 and TRBJ1-1): SQTIHQWPATLVQPVGSPLSLECTVEGTSNPNLYWYRQAAGRGLQLLFYSVGIGQISSEVPQNLSASRPQDRQFILSSKKLLLSDSGFYLCASRGLNTEAFFGQGTRLTVV.

V usage is TRBV19 and J usage is TRBJ1-3, with D maybe TRBD1 (5 bases). Looked up from germline, CDR1 is LNHDA and CDR2 is SQIVND (reference sequence). The CDR3 has 14 amino acids. Trimming left V 5 bases short and J 1 base short, with 9 bases between. CDR3 nucleotides: TGTGCCAGTAGTGTCGGGGGGTCTGGAAACACCATATATTTT. Protein product: CASSVGGSGNTIYF.

The chain joins TRBV5-6 to TRBJ2-7; weak D call: TRBD2 (5 bases). The ends were cut back, 4 bases at V and 2 bases at J, with 13 bases in the middle. The germline V gene encodes CDR1 SGHDT and CDR2 YYEEEE. The CDR3 spans 14 residues. The CDR3 DNA is TGTGCCAGCAGCCCCGCCGGGAAAGCCTACGAGCAGTACTTC. Translation gives CASSPAGKAYEQYF.

The chain combines TRBV7-6 with TRBJ1-4, with D possibly matching TRBD1 (6 bases). The V gene lost 1 base and the J gene lost 5 bases, with 11 bases spanning the gap. The length of the CDR3 is 15 residues. Per the germline V gene, CDR1 is SGHVS and CDR2 is FNYEAQ. CDR3: CASSLGDTGNEKLFF. DNA of the CDR3: TGTGCCAGCAGCTTAGGGGACACGGGGAATGAAAAACTGTTTTTT.

This chain links TRBV4-3 with TRBJ2-3; TRBD1 aligns across 10 bases. The CDR3 sequence is 15 residues long. The ends lost 3 bases at V and 6 bases at J; junction bases unmatched: 6. Germline CDR1 LGHNA, CDR2 YSLEER. In nucleotides, the CDR3 is TGCGCCAGCAGCCACCGGGACAGGGGCGCGGATACGCAGTATTTT. Amino acids: CASSHRDRGADTQYF.

This chain connects TRBV4-3 to TRBJ2-7; 14 nucleotides align to TRBD2. The CDR3 sequence is 15 residues long. V was pared by 4 bases and J by 3 bases, with 2 bases of the junction left unmatched. Germline values: CDR1 LGHNA, CDR2 YSLEER. In nucleotides, the CDR3 is TGCGCCAGCAGCCGGACTAGCGGGGGGCTCTACGAGCAGTACTTC. It is translated as CASSRTSGGLYEQYF.

V gene TRBV11-2 combines with J gene TRBJ2-3; 7 bases are a match to TRBD1. The CDR3 length is 17 residues. With 1 base clipped from V and 4 bases from J, the junction kept 11 bases outside the gene matches. The V gene's germline CDR1 is SGHAT and CDR2 FQNNGV. The CDR3 sequence: CASSLGVGGETSDTQYF. The DNA for the CDR3 is TGTGCCAGCAGCTTAGGGGTAGGGGGCGAAACTTCAGATACGCAGTATTTT.

J is TRBJ2-5 and V is TRBV19; 7 positions agree with TRBD1. With V trimmed by 5 bases and J by 5 bases, 2 bases remained unmatched. Germline loops: CDR1 LNHDA, CDR2 SQIVND (reference sequence). The CDR3 has 12 amino acids. The CDR3 loop reads CASSVQGETQYF. In nucleotides, the CDR3 is TGTGCCAGTAGTGTACAGGGGGAGACCCAGTACTTC.

This chain joins TRBV6-1 and TRBJ2-7; weak D call: TRBD2 (6 bases). Germline loops: CDR1 MNHNS, CDR2 SASEGT. The CDR3 is made up of 12 amino acids. V was cut by 8 bases and J by 3 bases, with 11 bases left in between. The CDR3 bases are TGTGCCAGCTACGGGAGTAACTACGAGCAGTACTTC. It yields the protein CASYGSNYEQYF.

The chain couples TRBV5-1 to TRBJ2-6, with D possibly TRBD1 on 6 matching bases. The germline V gene has CDR1 SGHRS and CDR2 YFSETQ. The V and J ends lost 5 bases and 0 bases respectively, with 9 bases between them. The CDR3 consists of 15 residues. In nucleotides, the CDR3 is TGCGCCAGCAGGGCGACAGGCTCTGGGGCCAACGTCCTGACTTTC. Protein product: CASRATGSGANVLTF.

This clone was seen a few times. The rearrangement uses TRBV10-3 and TRBJ2-3; 8 bases agree with TRBD1. Per the germline V gene, CDR1 is ENHRY and CDR2 is SYGVKD. The CDR3 covers 17 residues. The V gene end was trimmed by 3 bases and the J gene end by 2 bases; junction bases not matched to a gene: 10. CDR3 sequence reads: CAISEPSGQAHTDTQYF. In nucleotides, the CDR3 is TGTGCCATCAGTGAACCCTCGGGACAGGCACACACAGATACGCAGTATTTT.

V and J are TRBV6-5 and TRBJ2-3; possibly TRBD2 for D (6 bases). Trimming took off 7 bases at V and 1 base at J, with 15 bases between the two ends. From germline, CDR1 is MNHEY and CDR2 SVGAGI. The CDR3 is 15 residues long. DNA of the CDR3: TGTGCCAGCACCGAAGGGCGGGGTGGCACAGATACGCAGTATTTT. Translated: CASTEGRGGTDTQYF.

V is TRBV7-2 and J is TRBJ2-5; D is undetermined. The CDR3 covers 12 residues. Germline values: CDR1 SGHTA, CDR2 FQGNSA. V was clipped by 5 bases and J by 5 bases, with 9 bases between them. The CDR3 nucleotides read TGTGCCAGCAGCCTGAGTATTGAGACCCAGTACTTC. Its translation is CASSLSIETQYF. Drawing the rest from reference TRBV7-2 and TRBJ2-5, the complete variable domain is GAGVSQSPSNKVTEKGKDVELRCDPISGHTALYWYRQSLGQGLEFLIYFQGNSAPDKSGLPSDRFSAERTGGSVSTLTIQRTQQEDSAVYLCASSLSIETQYFGPGTRLLVL.

V is TRBV5-1 and J is TRBJ2-1, with TRBD2 matching 10 bases. CDR1 and CDR2 from the germline V gene are SGHRS and YFSETQ. The trim removed 2 bases at V and 7 bases at J, leaving 3 bases unmatched. The CDR3 length is 14 residues. The CDR3 protein is CASSFGLAANEQFF. The DNA of the CDR3 is TGCGCCAGCAGCTTCGGACTAGCGGCGAATGAGCAGTTCTTC.

This clone was detected only a few times. The genes are TRBV28 and TRBJ1-4; D call uncertain. V shed 4 bases and J shed 6 bases, with 15 bases lying between them. The CDR3 runs 15 residues. Germline values: CDR1 MDHEN, CDR2 SYDVKM. CDR3 loop: CASSSALAGYEKLFF. For the CDR3, the DNA is TGTGCCAGCAGTTCTGCCCTTGCGGGTTATGAAAAACTGTTTTTT.

The chain combines TRBV4-3 with TRBJ1-2, with 8 bases matching TRBD1. Germline V lookup: CDR1 LGHNA, CDR2 YSLEER. CDR3 length equals 14 residues. V lost 1 base to trimming and J lost 6 bases; unmatched junction nucleotides: 4. In DNA, the CDR3 is TGCGCCAGCAGCCAAGTGGACAGGGATGATGGCTACACCTTC. It specifies CASSQVDRDDGYTF.

Written as DNA, the CDR3 is TGTGCCAGCAGCTTGAGTCAGGTGAATGAGCAGTTCTTC. This codes for CASSLSQVNEQFF. This rearrangement joins TRBV7-7 to TRBJ2-1, with D uncertain. The V end was cut by 3 bases, the J end by 7 bases, with 10 bases between. CDR1 and CDR2 (germline): SSHAT, FNYEAQ (reference sequence). The CDR3 consists of 13 residues.

The chain employs TRBV7-6 and TRBJ2-7; D perhaps matches TRBD1 (5 bases). Germline loops: CDR1 SGHVS, CDR2 FNYEAQ. The V gene lost 2 bases and the J gene lost 5 bases, with 13 bases spanning the gap. The CDR3 runs 14 residues. The chain's CDR3 is CASSLRAGWHEQYF. CDR3 DNA sequence: TGTGCCAGCAGCTTAAGGGCAGGGTGGCACGAGCAGTACTTC.

The genes are TRBV11-2 and TRBJ1-1, with TRBD1 matching over 7 bases. This CDR3 has 15 residues. The junction had 8 bases not matched to a gene; V was cut back by 1 base and J by 6 bases. Germline CDR1 reads SGHAT; CDR2 reads FQNNGV. The CDR3 loop reads CASSLVGQGGSEAFF. The CDR3 DNA reads TGTGCCAGCAGCTTAGTCGGGCAGGGGGGATCTGAAGCTTTCTTT.

The chain links TRBV5-4 to TRBJ2-7, with 13 bases lining up with TRBD2. The V and J ends lost 9 bases and 5 bases, in that order; junction bases with no gene match: 8. From germline, CDR1 is SGHNT and CDR2 YYREEE (reference sequence). This CDR3 spans 14 amino acids. DNA of the CDR3: TGTGCCACCAGATCGGGACTAGCGGGAAACGAGCAGTACTTC. Amino acid sequence: CATRSGLAGNEQYF. Looking up the rest from reference TRBV5-4 and TRBJ2-7 gives the full variable domain: ETGVTQSPTHLIKTRGQQVTLRCSSQSGHNTVSWYQQALGQGPQFIFQYYREEENGRGNFPPRFSGLQFPNYSSELNVNALELDDSALYLCATRSGLAGNEQYFGPGTRLTVT.

This clone was counted once. The chain uses TRBV19 and TRBJ1-4; no clear D gene. This CDR3 contains 14 residues. Germline assignment: CDR1 LNHDA and CDR2 SQIVND (reference sequence). Trimming removed 5 bases at V and 8 bases at J, with 15 bases between. This chain's CDR3 is CASSVRQGGEKLFF. The CDR3 nucleotides read TGTGCCAGTAGTGTCCGACAAGGTGGCGAAAAACTGTTTTTT.

A single count supports this clone. The rearrangement joins TRBV4-3 to TRBJ1-6; the D gene is possibly TRBD1 (5 bases). Per the germline V gene, CDR1 is LGHNA and CDR2 is YSLEER. The CDR3 is 16 residues long. Trimming removed 0 bases from V and 8 bases from J, with 14 bases in between. The CDR3 is CASSQDRGMGHSPLHF. In DNA form, the CDR3 reads TGCGCCAGCAGCCAAGATCGGGGTATGGGGCATTCACCCCTCCACTTT.

The V call is TRBV5-1, the J call TRBJ2-7; 7 bases match TRBD1. Trimming took 4 bases from V and 5 from J; bases not matched to a gene: 12. CDR1 is SGHRS, CDR2 YFSETQ, per germline. This CDR3 has 15 residues. The CDR3 loop is CASSPGTLRGNEQYF. The CDR3 bases are TGCGCCAGCAGCCCCGGGACCCTCAGGGGGAACGAGCAGTACTTC.

The chain uses TRBV5-1 and TRBJ2-5, with D maybe TRBD1 (5 bases). The CDR3 runs to 15 residues. Germline V gene sequence: CDR1 SGHRS, CDR2 YFSETQ. Trimming took 2 bases from V and 1 from J, leaving 12 bases between them. CDR3 in amino acids: CASSFQGDLQETQYF. The CDR3 DNA reads TGCGCCAGCAGCTTCCAGGGTGACCTCCAAGAGACCCAGTACTTC.

The chain carries TRBV18 and TRBJ1-2; tentative D call: TRBD1 (5 bases). Germline loops: CDR1 KGHSH, CDR2 LQKENI. V was pared by 4 bases and J by 3 bases, with 6 bases between. The CDR3 sequence is 12 residues long. The CDR3 sequence: CASSLQDYGYTF. The CDR3 DNA reads TGTGCCAGCTCACTACAGGACTATGGCTACACCTTC.

Here the CDR3 reads CASRTQGDEQYF. The CDR3 bases are TGTGCCAGCAGAACTCAGGGGGATGAGCAGTACTTC. V gene TRBV28 combines with J gene TRBJ2-7; the match to TRBD1 covers 7 bases. Per germline, CDR1 MDHEN and CDR2 SYDVKM. CDR3 length: 12 amino acids. Trimming cost V 6 bases and J 7 bases; bases outside gene matches: 6.

The chain links TRBV28 to TRBJ1-5; 8 bases match TRBD1. Germline loops: CDR1 MDHEN, CDR2 SYDVKM. V lost 1 base, J lost 4 bases, and 9 bases stayed unmatched. The CDR3 is 17 residues long. CDR3 residues: CASSLLPGGAWNQPQHF. As DNA, the CDR3 is TGTGCCAGCAGTTTATTGCCAGGGGGCGCGTGGAATCAGCCCCAGCATTTT.

The genes are TRBV18 and TRBJ2-1, with unresolved D. The V end lost 3 bases, the J end lost 8 bases, and 8 bases lay between the germline ends. From germline, CDR1 is KGHSH and CDR2 LQKENI. The CDR3 contains 12 residues. The CDR3 nucleotides read TGTGCCAGCTCACCTTCTACATATGAGCAGTTCTTC. Its protein is CASSPSTYEQFF.